This T cell receptor (beta chain) was obtained from a study of T cells in Graves' hyperthyroidism and ophthalmopathy. Overall study findings and caveats: Ophthalmopathy and stable hyperthyroidism were told apart by a 13 V-J model. Prediction of ophthalmopathy progression came a median about 6 months pre-onset.

Details on this clonotype: As yet, its antigen is unknown.

Germline V gene data show CDR1 as SGHNT and CDR2 as YYREEE (reference sequence). The CDR3 spans 17 residues. J was trimmed by 6 bases and V by 2 bases; bases with no gene match: 10. Amplification of TCR beta CDR3 regions was performed using RNA transcripts as template. First-round RT-PCR with HTBI primers amplified the TCR CDR3 region. TCRdb recomputed calls from the multiplex PCR reads with MiXCR, one row per CDR3 protein. The table shows 490,000 or so distinct CDR3 sequences, with about 20% occurring only once. The specimen sequenced was blood. The TCR originated in a man between 40 and 49 years old with Graves' ophthalmopathy. The chain recombines TRBV5-4 with TRBJ2-3; 12 positions match TRBD2. The CDR3 loop reads CASSFRATSGSRDTQYF. As DNA, the CDR3 is TGTGCCAGCAGCTTTCGGGCGACTAGCGGGAGCCGGGATACGCAGTATTTT.